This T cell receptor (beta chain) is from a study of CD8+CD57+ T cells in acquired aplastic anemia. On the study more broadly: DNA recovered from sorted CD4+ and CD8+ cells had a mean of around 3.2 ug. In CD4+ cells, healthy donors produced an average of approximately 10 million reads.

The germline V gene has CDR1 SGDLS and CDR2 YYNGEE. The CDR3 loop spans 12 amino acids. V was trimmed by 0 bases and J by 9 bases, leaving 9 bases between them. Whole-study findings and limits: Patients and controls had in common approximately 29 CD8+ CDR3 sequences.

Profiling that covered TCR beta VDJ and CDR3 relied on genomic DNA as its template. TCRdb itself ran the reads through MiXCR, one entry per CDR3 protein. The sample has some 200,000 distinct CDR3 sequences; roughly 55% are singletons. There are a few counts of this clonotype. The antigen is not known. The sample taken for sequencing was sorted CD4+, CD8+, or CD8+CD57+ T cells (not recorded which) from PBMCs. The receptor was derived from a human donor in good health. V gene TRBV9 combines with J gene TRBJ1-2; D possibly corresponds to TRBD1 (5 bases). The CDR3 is CASSVAGGSYTF. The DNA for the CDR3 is TGTGCCAGCAGCGTAGCGGGGGGAAGCTACACCTTC.